Listed here are 30 T cell receptor beta chains from one sample, sequenced in a study of Graves' ophthalmopathy and Graves' hyperthyroidism. The TCR beta CDR3 regions underwent amplification from RNA transcripts. RT-PCR was first run with HTBI primers, then multiplex PCR in a second round. In TCRdb, the multiplex PCR reads were re-called with MiXCR into one record per CDR3 protein. The sample lists some 250,000 distinct CDR3 sequences; around 50% were seen once. The sequencing input was peripheral blood. The receptor source for this set is an adult man with Graves' ophthalmopathy.

The chain joins TRBV25-1 to TRBJ1-1, with D tentatively TRBD1 (5 bases). This CDR3 has 14 amino acids. Trimming took off 4 bases at V and 1 base at J, with 10 bases between the two ends. Germline values: CDR1 MGHDK, CDR2 SYGVNS. This chain's CDR3 is CASSGTTANTEAFF. For the CDR3, the DNA is TGTGCCAGCAGTGGCACGACAGCGAACACTGAAGCTTTCTTT.

The genes are TRBV20-1 and TRBJ1-5; weak D call: TRBD1 (6 bases). The CDR3 sequence is 14 residues long. Between the trimmed V and J ends, which lost 5 bases and 5 bases, there was a span of 16 bases. The germline V gene encodes CDR1 DFQATT and CDR2 SNEGSKA (reference sequence). The CDR3 DNA reads TGCAGTGCTGGCCGGGACACCTTTTATCAGCCCCAGCATTTT. Amino acids: CSAGRDTFYQPQHF.

The rearrangement joins TRBV5-1 to TRBJ2-2; tentative D call: TRBD1 (6 bases). Trimming left V 2 bases short and J 4 bases short, with 12 bases between. CDR3 length: 15 amino acids. The germline V gene has CDR1 SGHRS and CDR2 YFSETQ. CDR3 loop: CASSLQGAGTGELFF. In nucleotides, the CDR3 is TGCGCCAGCAGCTTACAGGGTGCGGGCACCGGGGAGCTGTTTTTT.

The chain employs TRBV10-3 and TRBJ2-7; TRBD2 is a possible D gene (6 bases). The CDR3 runs 11 residues. The germline V and J ends were trimmed by 5 bases and 6 bases, with 8 bases remaining between them. The V gene's germline CDR1 is ENHRY and CDR2 SYGVKD. CDR3 protein: CAISLGGEQYF. CDR3 DNA sequence: TGTGCCATCAGTCTCGGGGGCGAGCAGTACTTC.

This clonotype has more than one count but fewer than ten. The chain uses TRBV10-3 and TRBJ1-5; 7 positions match TRBD1. The V gene end was trimmed by 1 base and the J gene end by 4 bases; junction bases not matched to a gene: 7. CDR3 length: 16 residues. Germline V gives CDR1 ENHRY, CDR2 SYGVKD. CDR3 protein: CAISEFPQQGNQPQHF. CDR3 nucleotides: TGTGCCATCAGTGAGTTCCCACAACAGGGGAATCAGCCCCAGCATTTT.

This clonotype appeared a few times. The junction shows a germline mismatch at one end, possibly a read error. J is TRBJ2-5 and V is TRBV7-2; D may be TRBD1 or TRBD2 (6 bases each). This CDR3 region has 13 residues. The V gene's germline CDR1 is SGHTA and CDR2 FQGNSA. DNA for the CDR3: TGTGCCAGCAGCCCAGATGGGGCGGGACATATCCCCTTC. Translation: CASSPDGAGHIPF.

About this clonotype itself: Germline is not matched at one junction end, which may reflect a read error. DNA of the CDR3: TGCAGTGCTAGAGCCGGCCGGGAGCTGTACTTC. It specifies CSARAGRELYF. The chain joins TRBV20-1 to TRBJ2-7, with a weak D call TRBD2 (6 bases). This CDR3 has 11 residues. Looked up from germline, CDR1 is DFQATT and CDR2 is SNEGSKA (reference sequence).

V gene TRBV7-9 combines with J gene TRBJ1-2, with a possible D match to TRBD1 (5 bases). Trimming pared 5 bases from V and 2 bases from J, leaving 24 bases between. Germline CDR1 reads SEHNR; CDR2 reads FQNEAQ (reference sequence). The CDR3 covers 18 residues. CDR3 in amino acids: CASSPLPGATALNYGYTF. The CDR3 nucleotides read TGTGCCAGCAGCCCCCTCCCGGGCGCGACAGCCTTAAACTATGGCTACACCTTC.

This clonotype was counted at least ten times. The chain carries TRBV7-2 and TRBJ1-6; D ambiguous. Germline CDR1 and CDR2: SGHTA and FQGNSA. With 1 base removed from V and 7 bases from J, the gap between germline ends came to 11 bases. The CDR3 covers 15 residues. This chain's CDR3 is CASSLGRQPNSPLHF. As DNA, the CDR3 is TGTGCCAGCAGCTTAGGGAGGCAGCCCAATTCACCCCTCCACTTT. Complete variable domain (other parts from reference TRBV7-2 and TRBJ1-6): GAGVSQSPSNKVTEKGKDVELRCDPISGHTALYWYRQSLGQGLEFLIYFQGNSAPDKSGLPSDRFSAERTGGSVSTLTIQRTQQEDSAVYLCASSLGRQPNSPLHFGNGTRLTVT.

This chain connects TRBV11-2 to TRBJ1-3, with TRBD1 matching over 7 bases. Looked up from germline, CDR1 is SGHAT and CDR2 is FQNNGV. This CDR3 is built from 13 residues. V was clipped by 2 bases and J by 8 bases; unmatched bases: 3. CDR3 coding DNA: TGTGCCAGCAGCTTAAATCAGGGGGACACCATATATTTT. It encodes CASSLNQGDTIYF. Based on the CDR3 plus reference TRBV11-2 and TRBJ1-3, the full variable domain is EAGVAQSPRYKIIEKRQSVAFWCNPISGHATLYWYQQILGQGPKLLIQFQNNGVVDDSQLPKDRFSAERLKGVDSTLKIQPAKLEDSAVYLCASSLNQGDTIYFGEGSWLTVV.

This clonotype was seen only a few times. The genes are TRBV7-2 and TRBJ2-7, with D maybe TRBD1 (6 bases). CDR3 length equals 13 residues. Trimming took off 3 bases at V and 4 bases at J, with 10 bases between the two ends. Germline V gives CDR1 SGHTA, CDR2 FQGNSA. The CDR3 is CASSFWTVYEQYF. As DNA, the CDR3 is TGTGCCAGCAGCTTTTGGACAGTTTACGAGCAGTACTTC.

The table lists this clonotype with many counts. In nucleotides, the CDR3 is TGTGCCATCAGTTCGAGCGGGGGCCCTCAAGAGACCCAGTACTTC. Its translation is CAISSSGGPQETQYF. The genes are TRBV10-3 and TRBJ2-5; 8 nucleotides align to TRBD2. The CDR3 contains 15 residues. V lost 5 bases to trimming and J lost 2 bases; unmatched junction nucleotides: 7. Germline-derived CDR1 and CDR2 are ENHRY and SYGVKD.

This rearrangement joins TRBV20-1 to TRBJ1-6; D ambiguous. Germline V gene sequence: CDR1 DFQATT, CDR2 SNEGSKA (reference sequence). Trimming cost V 0 bases and J 4 bases, with 16 bases left between them. The CDR3 consists of 17 residues. The CDR3 coding sequence is TGCAGTGCTAGAGATCTAGGTCGGGTGCTATATAATTCACCCCTCCACTTT. Its translation is CSARDLGRVLYNSPLHF.

Concerning this clonotype itself: This clone may be a read error of a much larger clone one base away. V usage is TRBV29-1 and J usage is TRBJ1-1, with a tentative D call TRBD1 (5 bases). The CDR3 consists of 14 residues. Germline assignment: CDR1 SQVTM and CDR2 ANQGSEA. Trimming took 4 bases from V and 5 from J, leaving 17 bases between them. Here the CDR3 DNA reads TGCAGCGTTGGGTCTCCGGGGGGAGGGACTGAAGCTTTCTTT. This sequence encodes CSVGSPGGGTEAFF.

This chain links TRBV5-1 with TRBJ2-2, with 11 bases lining up with TRBD1. The ends lost 4 bases at V and 4 bases at J; junction bases unmatched: 9. The CDR3 loop spans 17 amino acids. The germline V gene has CDR1 SGHRS and CDR2 YFSETQ. The DNA for the CDR3 is TGCGCCAGCAGCCTTCATCCCGGGACAGGGGGCACCGGGGAGCTGTTTTTT. The encoded protein is CASSLHPGTGGTGELFF.

This clonotype was counted between two and nine times. The chain has TRBV7-9 and TRBJ1-2, with 7 bases that match TRBD1. The V and J ends lost 3 bases and 2 bases, in that order; junction bases with no gene match: 3. The CDR3 is 14 amino acids. CDR1 and CDR2 from the germline V gene are SEHNR and FQNEAQ (reference sequence). Written as DNA, the CDR3 is TGTGCCAGCAGCTTCCCGGACAGGAACTATGGCTACACCTTC. It translates to CASSFPDRNYGYTF.

The chain carries TRBV7-2 and TRBJ1-1; D ambiguous. This CDR3 has 15 residues. Trimming shortened V by 4 bases and J by 1 base, and 13 bases separated the two germline ends. Germline V gives CDR1 SGHTA, CDR2 FQGNSA. CDR3 bases: TGTGCCAGCAGCTCGTCCTATTTCTCGAACACTGAAGCTTTCTTT. Amino acids: CASSSSYFSNTEAFF.

CDR3 residues: CASRGGYPYEQYF. In DNA, the CDR3 is TGCGCCAGCAGGGGCGGTTACCCCTACGAGCAGTACTTC. J is TRBJ2-7 and V is TRBV5-1, with no clear D. V lost 5 bases and J lost 2, with 11 bases in between. CDR1 is SGHRS and CDR2 is YFSETQ in the germline V gene. CDR3 length: 13 amino acids.

V gene TRBV6-1 combines with J gene TRBJ2-7; 7 bases are a match to TRBD1. Looked up from germline, CDR1 is MNHNS and CDR2 is SASEGT. The CDR3 runs 13 residues. Trimming took 6 bases from V and 2 from J; bases not matched to a gene: 4. The CDR3 region has the DNA TGTGCCAGCAGGGGACAGTGGGCCTACGAGCAGTACTTC. This codes for CASRGQWAYEQYF.

As for this clonotype: A single base separates this from a much larger clone, so it may be a read error. The CDR3 region has the DNA TGTGCCAGCAGTGAACTGGTCGGGTACGGGGAGCTGCTTTTT. Translating it yields CASSELVGYGELLF. This chain links TRBV25-1 with TRBJ2-2, with a tentative D call TRBD2 (5 bases). Per germline, CDR1 MGHDK and CDR2 SYGVNS. The CDR3 extends over 14 amino acids.

This clonotype has just one count. The gene calls are TRBV7-2 and TRBJ2-2; 7 bases are a match to TRBD1. J lost 6 bases, V lost 1 base, and 8 bases had no gene match. Germline values: CDR1 SGHTA, CDR2 FQGNSA. The CDR3 totals 16 residues. The CDR3 DNA sequence: TGTGCCAGCAGCTTAGAGGCGAGGGGGCGGGCCGGGGAGCTGTTTTTT. As protein: CASSLEARGRAGELFF.

The chain joins TRBV29-1 to TRBJ1-2; D may be TRBD1 (6 bases). This CDR3 comprises 14 residues. Germline CDR1 reads SQVTM; CDR2 reads ANQGSEA. V was shortened by 8 bases and J by 7 bases, with 23 bases between the two germline ends. The DNA for the CDR3 is TGCAGCAGTGAATCAGGGGAAGACTATTCTGGCTACACCTTC. It is translated as CSSESGEDYSGYTF.

The V call is TRBV20-1, the J call TRBJ1-2; 7 bases align to TRBD1. CDR3 length: 13 residues. Unmatched junction bases numbered 9, after V lost 5 bases and J lost 6 bases. Germline V gene data show CDR1 as DFQATT and CDR2 as SNEGSKA (reference sequence). CDR3 nucleotide sequence: TGCAGTGCTCCCGTAGAGGGGGCGGATGGCTACACCTTC. This sequence encodes CSAPVEGADGYTF.

Turning to this clonotype: With a much larger clone just one base away, this may be a read error. J is TRBJ1-1 and V is TRBV10-3; D gene unclear. Germline V lookup: CDR1 ENHRY, CDR2 SYGVKD. V lost 2 bases and J lost 3, with 4 bases in between. The CDR3 sequence is 12 residues long. Here the CDR3 DNA reads TGTGCCATCAGTGAGGTGGACACTGAAGCTTTCTTT. Protein product: CAISEVDTEAFF.

The chain recombines TRBV12-3 or TRBV12-4 with TRBJ2-5; no definite D call. Trimming pared 6 bases from V and 2 bases from J, leaving 16 bases between. The CDR3 runs to 15 residues. CDR3 region: CASSQDLTDQETQYF. The DNA for the CDR3 is TGTGCCAGCAGCCAAGATCTAACAGATCAAGAGACCCAGTACTTC.

J is TRBJ1-2 and V is TRBV20-1, with 9 nucleotides matching TRBD1. CDR1 and CDR2 (germline): DFQATT, SNEGSKA (reference sequence). Germline trimming cut 1 base from V and 3 bases from J; bases unmatched to any gene: 3. This CDR3 comprises 14 residues. The CDR3, as DNA: TGCAGTGCTAGAGGGACAGGGGAGGACTATGGCTACACCTTC. Translating it yields CSARGTGEDYGYTF.

This clonotype was detected ten times or more. This sequence joins TRBV20-1 and TRBJ1-5; D might be TRBD1 (5 bases). The V end was cut by 0 bases, the J end by 7 bases, with 13 bases between. Germline loops: CDR1 DFQATT, CDR2 SNEGSKA (reference sequence). The CDR3 has 14 residues. As DNA, the CDR3 is TGCAGTGCTAGAGAGGGGGGAGGAGGCCAGCCCCAGCATTTT. Translation gives CSAREGGGGQPQHF.

With respect to this clonotype: At one of its ends the junction is not consistent with the germline gene, which may arise from a read error. The V gene is TRBV10-2, the J gene TRBJ1-2; D unclear. The CDR3 contains 14 residues. Germline CDR1 is WSHSY and CDR2 is SAAADI. The CDR3 spells CASSARDTNYGYTF. The CDR3 nucleotides read TGTGCCAGCAGTGCTCGAGACACTAACTATGGCTACACCTTC.

This chain links TRBV28 with TRBJ1-2, with 9 bases matching TRBD1. With 6 bases clipped from V and 8 bases from J, the junction kept 1 base outside the gene matches. From germline, CDR1 is MDHEN and CDR2 SYDVKM. The CDR3 loop spans 11 amino acids. CDR3 DNA: TGTGCCAGCAGGGACAGGGGAGGCTACACCTTC. Translation: CASRDRGGYTF.

This sequence joins TRBV7-9 and TRBJ2-7; 12 bases line up with TRBD2. The CDR3 is made up of 15 amino acids. Losses at the gene ends were 5 bases for V and 2 bases for J; bases not matched to a gene: 4. Per the germline V gene, CDR1 is SEHNR and CDR2 is FQNEAQ (reference sequence). The CDR3 reads CASSPRTSGTYEQYF. The CDR3 DNA reads TGTGCCAGCAGCCCGCGGACTAGCGGGACCTACGAGCAGTACTTC.